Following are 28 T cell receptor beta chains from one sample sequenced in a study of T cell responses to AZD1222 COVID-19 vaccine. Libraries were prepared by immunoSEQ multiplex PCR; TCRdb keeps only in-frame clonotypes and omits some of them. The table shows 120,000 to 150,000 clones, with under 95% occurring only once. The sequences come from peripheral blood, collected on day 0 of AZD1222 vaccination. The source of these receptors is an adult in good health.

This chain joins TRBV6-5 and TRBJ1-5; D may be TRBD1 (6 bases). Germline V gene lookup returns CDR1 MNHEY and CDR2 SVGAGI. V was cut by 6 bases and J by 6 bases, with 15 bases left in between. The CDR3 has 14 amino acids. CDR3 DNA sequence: TGTGCCAGCAGAGCAGGGGTATCTGGTCAGCCCCAGCATTTT. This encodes CASRAGVSGQPQHF.

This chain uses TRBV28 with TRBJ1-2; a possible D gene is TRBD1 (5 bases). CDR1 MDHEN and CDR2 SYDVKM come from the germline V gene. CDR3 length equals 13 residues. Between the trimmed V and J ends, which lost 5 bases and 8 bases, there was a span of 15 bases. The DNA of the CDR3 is TGTGCCAGCAGTCCAGGGTATCTTGGAGGCTACACCTTC. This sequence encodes CASSPGYLGGYTF.

The CDR3 sequence is CASSVGGGGSNQPQHF. Written as DNA, the CDR3 is TGTGCCAGCAGCGTAGGAGGAGGCGGTAGCAATCAGCCCCAGCATTTT. V usage is TRBV9 and J usage is TRBJ1-5; no reliable D call. V was shortened by 0 bases and J by 0 bases, with 10 bases between the two germline ends. CDR3 length: 16 amino acids. Germline CDR1 is SGDLS and CDR2 is YYNGEE.

CDR3 DNA sequence: TGCGCCAGCAGTGCTCATTCAGATTTTGGAAACACCATATATTTT. This translates into CASSAHSDFGNTIYF. The rearrangement joins TRBV10-1 to TRBJ1-3; D gene ambiguous. There are 15 residues in the CDR3. V was trimmed by 4 bases and J by 3 bases, leaving 13 bases between them. Germline CDR1 reads WNHNN; CDR2 reads SYGVQD (reference sequence).

CDR3 sequence (DNA): TGTGCCAGCAGCCAAGAAGCGAACGATGAAAAACTGTTTTTT. This encodes CASSQEANDEKLFF. The chain employs TRBV3-1 (or the pseudogene TRBV3-2) and TRBJ1-4; D is unclear. The germline V gene encodes CDR1 LGHDT and CDR2 YNNKEL (reference sequence). This CDR3 has 14 amino acids. Trimming left V 0 bases short and J 6 bases short, with 8 bases between.

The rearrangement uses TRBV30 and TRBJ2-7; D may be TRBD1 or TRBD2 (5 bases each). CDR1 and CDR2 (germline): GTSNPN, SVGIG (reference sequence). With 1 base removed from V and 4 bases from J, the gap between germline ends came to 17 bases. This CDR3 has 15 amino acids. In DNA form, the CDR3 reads TGTGCCTGGAGTGGGGACCCGGGTGAAGGATACGAGCAGTACTTC. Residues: CAWSGDPGEGYEQYF.

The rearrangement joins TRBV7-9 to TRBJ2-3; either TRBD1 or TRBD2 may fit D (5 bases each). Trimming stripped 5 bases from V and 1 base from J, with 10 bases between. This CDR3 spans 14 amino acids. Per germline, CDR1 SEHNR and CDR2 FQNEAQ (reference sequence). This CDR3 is CASSGVGGTDTQYF. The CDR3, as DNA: TGTGCCAGCAGCGGGGTGGGGGGCACAGATACGCAGTATTTT.

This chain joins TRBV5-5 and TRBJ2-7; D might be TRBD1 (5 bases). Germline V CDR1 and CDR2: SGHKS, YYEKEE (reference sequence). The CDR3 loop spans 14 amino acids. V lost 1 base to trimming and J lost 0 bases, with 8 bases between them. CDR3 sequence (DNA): TGTGCCAGCAGCTTGTCTGGGGCCTCCTACGAGCAGTACTTC. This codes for CASSLSGASYEQYF.

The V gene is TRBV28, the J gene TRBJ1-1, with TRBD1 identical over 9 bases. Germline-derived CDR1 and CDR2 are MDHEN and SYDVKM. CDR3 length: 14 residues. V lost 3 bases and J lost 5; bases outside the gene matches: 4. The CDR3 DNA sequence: TGTGCCAGCAGTTTGGGACAGGGAGGGACTGAAGCTTTCTTT. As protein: CASSLGQGGTEAFF.

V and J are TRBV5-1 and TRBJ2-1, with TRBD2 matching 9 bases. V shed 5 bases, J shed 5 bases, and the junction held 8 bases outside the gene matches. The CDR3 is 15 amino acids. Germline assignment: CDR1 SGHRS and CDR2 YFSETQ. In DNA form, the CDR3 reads TGCGCCAGCAGGTGGTGGCTAGCGGGGAACAATGAGCAGTTCTTC. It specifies CASRWWLAGNNEQFF.

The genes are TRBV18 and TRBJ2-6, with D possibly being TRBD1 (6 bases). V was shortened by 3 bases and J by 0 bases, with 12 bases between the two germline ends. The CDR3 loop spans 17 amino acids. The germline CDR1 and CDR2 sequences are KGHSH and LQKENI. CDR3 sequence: CASSPRQAASGANVLTF. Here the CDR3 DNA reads TGTGCCAGCTCACCTAGACAGGCCGCCTCTGGGGCCAACGTCCTGACTTTC.

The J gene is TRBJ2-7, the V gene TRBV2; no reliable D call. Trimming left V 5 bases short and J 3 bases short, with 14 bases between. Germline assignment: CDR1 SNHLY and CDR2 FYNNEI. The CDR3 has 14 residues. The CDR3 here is CASSKGQVGYEQYF. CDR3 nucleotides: TGTGCCAGCAGTAAAGGGCAGGTGGGCTACGAGCAGTACTTC.

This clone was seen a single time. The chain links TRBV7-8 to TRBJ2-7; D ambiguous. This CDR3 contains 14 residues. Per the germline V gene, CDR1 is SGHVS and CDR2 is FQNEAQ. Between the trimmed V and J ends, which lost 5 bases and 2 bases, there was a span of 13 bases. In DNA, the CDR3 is TGTGCCAGCAGCCCTATTGAGCCACCCTACGAGCAGTACTTC. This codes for CASSPIEPPYEQYF.

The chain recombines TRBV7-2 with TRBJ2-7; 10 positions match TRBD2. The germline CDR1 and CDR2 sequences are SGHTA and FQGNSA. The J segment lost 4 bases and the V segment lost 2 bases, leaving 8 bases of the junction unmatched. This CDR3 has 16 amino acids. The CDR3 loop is CASSLMGLAPLYEQYF. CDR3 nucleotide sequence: TGTGCCAGCAGCTTAATGGGACTAGCGCCGCTATACGAGCAGTACTTC.

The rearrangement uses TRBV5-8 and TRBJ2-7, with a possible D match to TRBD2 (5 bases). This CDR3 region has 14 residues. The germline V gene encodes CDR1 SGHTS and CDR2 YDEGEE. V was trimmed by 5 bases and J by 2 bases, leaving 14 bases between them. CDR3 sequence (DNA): TGTGCCAGCAGTGTTCGGGGTTCGGCCTACGAGCAGTACTTC. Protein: CASSVRGSAYEQYF.

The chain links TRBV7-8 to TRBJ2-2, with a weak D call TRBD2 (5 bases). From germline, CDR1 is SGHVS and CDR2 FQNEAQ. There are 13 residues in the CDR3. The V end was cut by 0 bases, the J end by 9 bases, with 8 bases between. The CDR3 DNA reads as TGTGCCAGCAGCTTAGCAGGGAGCCGGGAGCTGTTTTTT. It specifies CASSLAGSRELFF.

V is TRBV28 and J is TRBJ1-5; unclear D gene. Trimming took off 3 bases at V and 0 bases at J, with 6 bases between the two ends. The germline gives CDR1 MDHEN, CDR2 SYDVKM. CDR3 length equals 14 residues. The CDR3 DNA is TGTGCCAGCAGTTTCCTTAATAGCAATCAGCCCCAGCATTTT. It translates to CASSFLNSNQPQHF.

The CDR3 sequence: CATSGQQGEYYNEQFF. CDR3 bases: TGTGCCACCAGTGGCCAACAGGGAGAATATTACAATGAGCAGTTCTTC. This chain joins TRBV24-1 and TRBJ2-1; tentative D call: TRBD1 (6 bases). The CDR3 consists of 16 residues. The V and J ends lost 5 bases and 4 bases respectively, with 17 bases between them. Per germline, CDR1 KGHDR and CDR2 SFDVKD.

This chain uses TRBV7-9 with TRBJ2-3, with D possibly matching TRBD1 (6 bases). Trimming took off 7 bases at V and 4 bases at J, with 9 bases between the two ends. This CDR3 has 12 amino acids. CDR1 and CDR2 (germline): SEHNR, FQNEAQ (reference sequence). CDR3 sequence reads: CASNQGPDTQYF. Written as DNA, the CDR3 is TGTGCCAGCAACCAGGGGCCAGATACGCAGTATTTT.

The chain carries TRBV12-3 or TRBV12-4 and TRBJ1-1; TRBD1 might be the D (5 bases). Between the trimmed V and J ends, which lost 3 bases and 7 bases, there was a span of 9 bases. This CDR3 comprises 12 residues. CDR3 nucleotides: TGTGCCAGCAGTTTCCGCCAGGGTGAAGCTTTCTTT. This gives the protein CASSFRQGEAFF.

CDR3: CASSASPTGYTGELFF. DNA for the CDR3: TGTGCCAGCAGCGCATCACCCACAGGGTACACCGGGGAGCTGTTTTTT. The chain recombines TRBV9 with TRBJ2-2, with TRBD1 as a possible D gene (6 bases). V lost 3 bases to trimming and J lost 3 bases, with 15 bases between them. The CDR3 is made up of 16 amino acids. CDR1 and CDR2 from the germline V gene are SGDLS and YYNGEE.

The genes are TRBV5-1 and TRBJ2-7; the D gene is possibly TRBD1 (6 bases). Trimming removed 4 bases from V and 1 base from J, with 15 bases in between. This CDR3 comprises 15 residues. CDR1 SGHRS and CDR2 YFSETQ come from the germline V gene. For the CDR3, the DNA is TGCGCCAGCAGCGGGACAACGGGGCAGTCCTACGAGCAGTACTTC. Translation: CASSGTTGQSYEQYF.

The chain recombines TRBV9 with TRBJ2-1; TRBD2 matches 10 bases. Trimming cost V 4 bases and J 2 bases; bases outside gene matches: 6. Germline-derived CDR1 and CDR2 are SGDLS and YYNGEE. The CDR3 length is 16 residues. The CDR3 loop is CASSTRTSGPYNEQFF. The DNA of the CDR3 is TGTGCCAGCAGCACCCGGACTAGCGGTCCCTACAATGAGCAGTTCTTC.

CDR3 amino acids: CASSLAGGSRSYNEQFF. The CDR3 DNA reads as TGTGCCAGCAGTTTAGCGGGAGGGTCCCGCTCCTACAATGAGCAGTTCTTC. This chain connects TRBV28 to TRBJ2-1; 9 bases are a match to TRBD2. The ends lost 2 bases at V and 0 bases at J; junction bases unmatched: 5. The length of the CDR3 is 17 residues. CDR1 and CDR2 (germline): MDHEN, SYDVKM.

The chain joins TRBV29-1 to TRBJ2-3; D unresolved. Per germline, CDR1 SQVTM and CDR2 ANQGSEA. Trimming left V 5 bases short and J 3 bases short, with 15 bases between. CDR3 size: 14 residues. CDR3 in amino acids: CSVWNGRRTDTQYF. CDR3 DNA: TGCAGCGTTTGGAACGGCAGGAGAACAGATACGCAGTATTTT.

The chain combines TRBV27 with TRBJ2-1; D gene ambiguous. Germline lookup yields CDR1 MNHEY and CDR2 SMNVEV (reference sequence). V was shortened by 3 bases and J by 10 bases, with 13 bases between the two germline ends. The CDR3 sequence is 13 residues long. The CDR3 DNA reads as TGTGCCAGCAGTTTCTCCTTTGGATGGGAGCAGTTCTTC. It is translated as CASSFSFGWEQFF.

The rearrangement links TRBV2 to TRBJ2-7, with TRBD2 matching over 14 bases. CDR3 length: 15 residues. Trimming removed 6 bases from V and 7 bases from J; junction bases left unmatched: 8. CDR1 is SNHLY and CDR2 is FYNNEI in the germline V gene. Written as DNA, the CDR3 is TGTGCCAGCAGGGAGTGGACTAGCGGGAGGAGTGAGCAGTACTTC. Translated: CASREWTSGRSEQYF.

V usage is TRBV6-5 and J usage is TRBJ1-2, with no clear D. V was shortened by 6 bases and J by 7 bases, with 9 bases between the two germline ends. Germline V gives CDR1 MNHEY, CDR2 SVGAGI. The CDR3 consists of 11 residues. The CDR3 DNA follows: TGTGCCAGCAGCCACTACGGTGGCTACACCTTC. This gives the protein CASSHYGGYTF.